These 18 T cell receptor beta chains share one sample of origin, sequenced in a study of cytomegalovirus exposure and HLA in healthy donors. 60 Vbeta and 13 Jbeta primers were used in PCR. This table comes from immunoSEQ multiplex PCR, and its TCRdb copy is limited to in-frame clones, with some not included. Counted here are around 180,000 clones, about four fifths occurring once; the ten biggest clones make up about 0.25%. Input material: PBMCs. These receptor sequences come from a boy between 10 and 17 years old in good health and CMV-seronegative.

V gene TRBV6-6 combines with J gene TRBJ1-1; tentatively, D is TRBD1 (6 bases). CDR1 and CDR2 from the germline V gene are MNHNY and SVGAGI (reference sequence). The CDR3 totals 13 residues. The ends were cut back, 5 bases at V and 8 bases at J, with 15 bases in the middle. This CDR3 reads CASSTGWGAEAFF. DNA for the CDR3: TGTGCCAGCAGTACAGGGTGGGGCGCGGAAGCTTTCTTT.

The chain joins TRBV27 to TRBJ1-4; weak D call: TRBD1 (5 bases). V shed 4 bases and J shed 4 bases, with 10 bases lying between them. In germline, CDR1 is MNHEY, CDR2 SMNVEV (reference sequence). This CDR3 is 14 amino acids long. CDR3 protein: CASSSGLINEKLFF. As DNA, the CDR3 is TGTGCCAGCAGTTCGGGACTGATTAATGAAAAACTGTTTTTT. Using reference TRBV27 and TRBJ1-4 for the parts outside the CDR3, the full variable domain is EAQVTQNPRYLITVTGKKLTVTCSQNMNHEYMSWYRQDPGLGLRQIYYSMNVEVTDKGDVPEGYKVSRKEKRNFPLILESPSPNQTSLYFCASSSGLINEKLFFGSGTQLSVL.

The gene calls are TRBV18 and TRBJ2-2, with D maybe TRBD2 (5 bases). CDR3 size: 17 residues. Per the germline V gene, CDR1 is KGHSH and CDR2 is LQKENI. Trimming took off 3 bases at V and 1 base at J, with 15 bases between the two ends. The CDR3 protein is CASSPSGPKLNTGELFF. CDR3 in DNA: TGTGCCAGCTCACCGAGCGGCCCTAAATTGAACACCGGGGAGCTGTTTTTT.

The chain joins TRBV4-1 to TRBJ1-1, with D possibly matching TRBD1 (5 bases). The CDR3 contains 15 residues. Trimming stripped 4 bases from V and 4 bases from J, with 16 bases between. The germline V gene encodes CDR1 MGHRA and CDR2 YSYEKL. CDR3 sequence (DNA): TGCGCCAGCAGCCCCCAAGCAGGGTATGGCACTGAAGCTTTCTTT. Protein product: CASSPQAGYGTEAFF.

This chain connects TRBV7-6 to TRBJ1-1; D unclear. The CDR3 length is 13 residues. Trimming cost V 1 base and J 1 base, with 4 bases left between them. Germline V gives CDR1 SGHVS, CDR2 FNYEAQ. CDR3 bases: TGTGCCAGCAGCTTAGGGGCGAACACTGAAGCTTTCTTT. It yields the protein CASSLGANTEAFF.

The V and J genes are TRBV30 and TRBJ1-4; D possibly corresponds to TRBD1 (5 bases). The CDR3 is made up of 15 amino acids. V lost 3 bases to trimming and J lost 5 bases, with 16 bases between them. From germline, CDR1 is GTSNPN and CDR2 SVGIG (reference sequence). This CDR3 is CAWRGGSQGNEKLFF. The CDR3 DNA reads as TGTGCCTGGAGGGGCGGGAGTCAGGGAAATGAAAAACTGTTTTTT.

This rearrangement joins TRBV29-1 to TRBJ2-1, with TRBD2 as a possible D gene (7 bases). Per germline, CDR1 SQVTM and CDR2 ANQGSEA. V lost 6 bases and J lost 6, with 15 bases in between. There are 13 residues in the CDR3. Here the CDR3 reads CSVHHGGPNEQFF. The CDR3 DNA sequence: TGCAGCGTCCACCACGGGGGGCCCAATGAGCAGTTCTTC.

The chain uses TRBV28 and TRBJ2-1; D is perhaps TRBD2 (6 bases). CDR1 MDHEN and CDR2 SYDVKM come from the germline V gene. V lost 2 bases, J lost 4 bases, and 18 bases lay in between. The length of the CDR3 is 17 residues. For the CDR3, the DNA is TGTGCCAGCAGTTTAAGATTCTCGGGGGTGATGTACAATGAGCAGTTCTTC. Translating it yields CASSLRFSGVMYNEQFF.

This clone was observed a single time. This sequence joins TRBV5-7 and TRBJ2-5, with D maybe TRBD1 (6 bases). TRBV5-7 counts as an open reading frame of uncertain function. This CDR3 has 13 residues. Deletions cut 3 bases from V and 11 bases from J, with 17 bases between. The CDR3 protein is CASSSTQGKMQYF. The CDR3 nucleotides read TGTGCCAGCAGCTCCACACAGGGAAAGATGCAGTACTTC.

This chain connects TRBV27 to TRBJ1-1, with 10 bases aligning to TRBD1. Germline V gene sequence: CDR1 MNHEY, CDR2 SMNVEV (reference sequence). CDR3 length: 14 residues. The junction had 5 bases not matched to a gene; V was cut back by 7 bases and J by 3 bases. CDR3 coding DNA: TGTGCCAGCAAGGGACAGGGGACCTACACTGAAGCTTTCTTT. It specifies CASKGQGTYTEAFF.

This sequence joins TRBV30 and TRBJ1-1; 9 nucleotides align to TRBD1. The trim removed 2 bases at V and 3 bases at J, leaving 7 bases unmatched. Germline CDR1 GTSNPN, CDR2 SVGIG (reference sequence). The CDR3 extends over 15 amino acids. This CDR3 is CAWSQPWTGDTEAFF. The CDR3, as DNA: TGTGCCTGGAGTCAACCTTGGACAGGGGACACTGAAGCTTTCTTT. Variable domain in full (rest from reference TRBV30 and TRBJ1-1): SQTIHQWPATLVQPVGSPLSLECTVEGTSNPNLYWYRQAAGRGLQLLFYSVGIGQISSEVPQNLSASRPQDRQFILSSKKLLLSDSGFYLCAWSQPWTGDTEAFFGQGTRLTVV.

The chain links TRBV5-1 to TRBJ1-1; D possibly corresponds to TRBD1 (6 bases). The CDR3 length is 16 residues. The germline V and J ends were trimmed by 0 bases and 0 bases, with 12 bases remaining between them. Germline lookup yields CDR1 SGHRS and CDR2 YFSETQ. Here the CDR3 reads CASSLVGGSMNTEAFF. The CDR3 nucleotides read TGCGCCAGCAGCTTGGTAGGGGGTTCAATGAACACTGAAGCTTTCTTT.

V usage is TRBV7-9 and J usage is TRBJ1-1; D call uncertain. Between the trimmed V and J ends, which lost 1 base and 7 bases, there was a span of 13 bases. The CDR3 covers 14 residues. In germline, CDR1 is SEHNR, CDR2 FQNEAQ (reference sequence). The CDR3 loop reads CASSLEGRSLEAFF. CDR3 in DNA: TGTGCCAGCAGCTTAGAAGGTAGGAGTCTTGAAGCTTTCTTT. Using reference TRBV7-9 and TRBJ1-1 for the parts outside the CDR3, the full variable domain is DTGVSQNPRHKITKRGQNVTFRCDPISEHNRLYWYRQTLGQGPEFLTYFQNEAQLEKSRLLSDRFSAERPKGSFSTLEIQRTEQGDSAMYLCASSLEGRSLEAFFGQGTRLTVV.

The chain couples TRBV30 to TRBJ1-4; 8 bases agree with TRBD1. With 2 bases clipped from V and 8 bases from J, the junction kept 7 bases outside the gene matches. CDR1 is GTSNPN and CDR2 is SVGIG in the germline V gene (reference sequence). The CDR3 runs 14 residues. The CDR3 nucleotides read TGTGCCTGGAGTTATCCAGGGGGCTACGAAAAACTGTTTTTT. Translation gives CAWSYPGGYEKLFF.

The chain links TRBV5-3 to TRBJ2-1; 8 bases are shared with TRBD1. TRBV5-3 is given ORF status, its function remaining uncertain. CDR3 length: 14 residues. The V segment lost 6 bases and the J segment 5 bases; nucleotides outside the gene matches: 7. The CDR3 spells CARIGGQGNNEQFF. The DNA of the CDR3 is TGTGCCAGAATAGGAGGACAGGGTAACAATGAGCAGTTCTTC.

The V call is TRBV18, the J call TRBJ2-3, with D perhaps TRBD2 (5 bases). V shed 2 bases and J shed 5 bases, with 14 bases lying between them. Germline V gene sequence: CDR1 KGHSH, CDR2 LQKENI. CDR3 size: 15 residues. Here the CDR3 DNA reads TGTGCCAGCTCACCAAGGACTCATGCTGTAGATACGCAGTATTTT. Amino acids: CASSPRTHAVDTQYF. Variable domain in full (rest from reference TRBV18 and TRBJ2-3): NAGVMQNPRHLVRRRGQEARLRCSPMKGHSHVYWYRQLPEEGLKFMVYLQKENIIDESGMPKERFSAEFPKEGPSILRIQQVVRGDSAAYFCASSPRTHAVDTQYFGPGTRLTVL.

This rearrangement joins TRBV7-9 to TRBJ2-7, with a weak D call TRBD1 (6 bases). The CDR3 sequence is 14 residues long. Trimming stripped 5 bases from V and 4 bases from J, with 15 bases between. Germline assignment: CDR1 SEHNR and CDR2 FQNEAQ (reference sequence). Written as DNA, the CDR3 is TGTGCCAGCAGCCCGAGAACAGGGTTGTACGAGCAGTACTTC. Translated: CASSPRTGLYEQYF. Combining the CDR3 with reference TRBV7-9 and TRBJ2-7 gives the whole variable domain DTGVSQNPRHKITKRGQNVTFRCDPISEHNRLYWYRQTLGQGPEFLTYFQNEAQLEKSRLLSDRFSAERPKGSFSTLEIQRTEQGDSAMYLCASSPRTGLYEQYFGPGTRLTVT.

The V and J genes are TRBV5-1 and TRBJ1-2; 11 bases match TRBD1. Germline trimming cut 0 bases from V and 2 bases from J; bases unmatched to any gene: 0. This CDR3 has 15 amino acids. Per germline, CDR1 SGHRS and CDR2 YFSETQ. This chain's CDR3 is CASSLGDRGNYGYTF. The CDR3 DNA sequence: TGCGCCAGCAGCTTGGGGGACAGGGGGAACTATGGCTACACCTTC.